One and the same sample provided the 8 T cell receptor beta chains below, sequenced in a study of T cells after yellow fever vaccination. TCRdb called the 5' RACE reads again in MiXCR, with one record for every CDR3 protein. The sample records 200,000 to 300,000 distinct CDR3 sequences, 6.5% to 7.5% being singletons. The sample was CD4+ T cells sorted from PBMCs, taken on the day of the yellow fever booster vaccination. The source is a man aged 25 to 40 who received the YFV17D yellow fever vaccine.

This clonotype was seen many times. This chain links TRBV29-1 with TRBJ2-5, with 7 bases matching TRBD2. J was trimmed by 5 bases and V by 6 bases; bases with no gene match: 3. The CDR3 contains 11 residues. Germline V CDR1 and CDR2: SQVTM, ANQGSEA. This CDR3 reads CSVLSGETQYF. The CDR3 DNA is TGCAGCGTCCTTAGCGGGGAGACCCAGTACTTC.

There are many counts of this clonotype. This chain connects TRBV29-1 to TRBJ2-1, with 8 bases identical to TRBD1. Germline V gene data show CDR1 as SQVTM and CDR2 as ANQGSEA. CDR3 length equals 13 residues. Losses at the gene ends were 8 bases for V and 3 bases for J; bases not matched to a gene: 6. The CDR3 nucleotides read TGCAGCCTGTCAGGGGGCAACTACAATGAGCAGTTCTTC. Encoded protein: CSLSGGNYNEQFF.

There are a few counts of this clonotype. The genes are TRBV9 and TRBJ2-1; possibly TRBD2 for D (5 bases). Germline assignment: CDR1 SGDLS and CDR2 YYNGEE. This CDR3 has 15 amino acids. V was pared by 2 bases and J by 0 bases, with 9 bases between. The CDR3 bases are TGTGCCAGCAGCGTGGACTTTAACTCCTACAATGAGCAGTTCTTC. Translation: CASSVDFNSYNEQFF.

This clonotype has a handful of counts. The chain couples TRBV18 to TRBJ1-5, with D possibly TRBD1 on 5 matching bases. The germline CDR1 and CDR2 sequences are KGHSH and LQKENI. Trimming took off 4 bases at V and 6 bases at J, with 16 bases between the two ends. CDR3 length: 15 amino acids. CDR3 sequence (DNA): TGTGCCAGCTCACGGCAGACAGCCGACGGTCAGCCCCAGCATTTT. Encoded protein: CASSRQTADGQPQHF.

This clonotype was counted between two and nine times. This sequence joins TRBV5-1 and TRBJ1-5, with 11 bases fitting TRBD1. The CDR3 consists of 16 residues. In germline, CDR1 is SGHRS, CDR2 YFSETQ. Trimming at V came to 4 bases and at J to 2 bases, leaving 5 bases not matched to a gene. CDR3 bases: TGCGCCAGCAGCGCGGGACAGGGGGGAGGCAATCAGCCCCAGCATTTT. It translates to CASSAGQGGGNQPQHF.

This clonotype was counted ten times or more. V is TRBV7-8 and J is TRBJ2-3; D not resolved. CDR1 is SGHVS, CDR2 FQNEAQ, per germline. V was cut by 5 bases and J by 2 bases, with 8 bases left in between. This CDR3 comprises 13 residues. The CDR3 here is CASSPTDTDTQYF. DNA of the CDR3: TGTGCCAGCAGCCCTACCGACACAGATACGCAGTATTTT.

This clonotype was found a few times. The rearrangement links TRBV10-3 to TRBJ1-1; no firm D call. Germline V lookup: CDR1 ENHRY, CDR2 SYGVKD. V was trimmed by 6 bases and J by 2 bases, leaving 16 bases between them. There are 15 residues in the CDR3. CDR3 sequence (DNA): TGTGCCATCAGCTCGTTACTCAAGACAAACACTGAAGCTTTCTTT. Translated, it gives CAISSLLKTNTEAFF.

This clonotype was counted ten times or more. The V and J genes are TRBV7-9 and TRBJ2-1; 9 nucleotides agree with TRBD2. Germline trimming cut 4 bases from V and 6 bases from J; bases unmatched to any gene: 7. The germline CDR1 and CDR2 sequences are SEHNR and FQNEAQ (reference sequence). CDR3 length equals 15 residues. CDR3: CASSSGAGGPNEQFF. CDR3 in DNA: TGTGCCAGCAGCTCGGGGGCGGGAGGGCCCAATGAGCAGTTCTTC.